This TCR beta chain derives from a study of cytomegalovirus exposure and HLA in healthy donors. At the level of the study: The same platform was used for the roughly 110 validation repertoires as for the roughly 660 first-cohort repertoires, as reported in a later analysis.

Germline CDR1 and CDR2: SGHDN and FVKESK. V shed 3 bases, J shed 7 bases, and the junction held 3 bases outside the gene matches. The CDR3 contains 13 residues. Sequencing was performed with immunoSEQ multiplex PCR; in TCRdb, only in-frame clones are kept and a portion is missing. The top ten hold about 1.2% of the sample, which has roughly 300,000 clones, about nine tenths seen once. Whole-study results and caveats: Overall, around 160 TCR beta chains were annotated as cytomegalovirus-associated.

For this clone: As yet, its antigen is unknown.

The sample was PBMCs. The V call is TRBV14, the J call TRBJ1-2; 9 positions agree with TRBD1. The receptor comes from a woman aged 25 to 39 in good health and CMV-seropositive. CDR3 sequence: CASSQGTGSGYTF. In DNA, the CDR3 is TGTGCCAGCAGCCAGGGGACAGGGTCTGGCTACACCTTC.